Listed below are T cell receptor beta chains from one sample, sequenced in a study of STAT5B mutations in CD4+ large granular lymphocyte leukemia. Sequencing used immunoSEQ multiplex PCR; TCRdb keeps in-frame clones, though not all of them. The table has roughly 32,000 clones, 65% to 80% seen once. The sample taken for sequencing was CD4+ T cells from blood buffy coats. These receptors originate from a human donor in good health. The CDR3 runs from the conserved cysteine through the conserved F or W. Each record gives: J gene, V gene, clone size, D gene, CDR3 DNA, CDR3 protein. A D gene is named only where the DNA matches it firmly. Where a row states a size, it is once, few, many or the class of an expanded clone; other rows omit it.

TRBJ1-2 TRBV5-6 NA TRBD1 TGTGCCAGCAGCCAAGGACAGGGCCGAGGCTACACCTTC CASSQGQGRGYTF
TRBJ2-5 TRBV15 NA NA TGTGCCACCAGCAGAGGAGAGACCCAGTACTTC CATSRGETQYF
TRBJ2-1 TRBV11-1 NA NA TGTGCCAGCAGCTTTACAGGGTCGAGTGAGCAGTTCTTC CASSFTGSSEQFF
TRBJ1-5 TRBV9 NA NA TGTGCCAGCAGCTCCACGGACAGTCAAGTTCAGCCCCAGCATTTT CASSSTDSQVQPQHF
TRBJ2-7 TRBV14 few TRBD1 TGTGCCAGCAGCCAAGGCCAGGGGGATTACGAGCAGTACTTC CASSQGQGDYEQYF
TRBJ2-1 TRBV21-1 NA NA TGTGCCAGCAGCACCTCCAGGGGCCCCCAACGGTTCTTC CASSTSRGPQRFF
TRBJ2-7 TRBV6-5 once NA TGTGCCAGCAGTTACTTGAGGGTTGGGACGTGGGAGCAGTACTTC CASSYLRVGTWEQYF
TRBJ1-2 TRBV6-5 few NA TGTGCCAGCGGGGGAACAGGAGCTAACTATGGCTACACCTTC CASGGTGANYGYTF
TRBJ1-3 TRBV7-6 NA NA TGTGCCAGCTCGACAGGAGCCTCTGGAAACACCATATATTTT CASSTGASGNTIYF
TRBJ2-7 TRBV11-2 NA NA TGTGCCAGCAGCTTAGGGGACTCCGGGCCCTACGAGCAGTACTTC CASSLGDSGPYEQYF
TRBJ1-4 TRBV14 NA NA TGTGCCAGCAGCCAAGGACCGGGAAGGCTGTTTTTT CASSQGPGRLFF
TRBJ1-1 TRBV5-1 NA NA TGCGCCAGCAGCTATCAGGTTGGGGTGAACACTGAAGCTTTCTTT CASSYQVGVNTEAFF
TRBJ2-2 TRBV6-1 few NA TGTGCCAGCAGTGACGGACAGAGTGCGAACACCGGGGAGCTGTTTTTT CASSDGQSANTGELFF
TRBJ2-7 TRBV6-5 few NA TGTGCCAGCAGCCGTGAATTCCGGACAGCCTACGAGCAGTACTTC CASSREFRTAYEQYF
TRBJ2-3 TRBV30 NA NA TGTGCCTGGATGTTCGGGGTAAGCGACACAGATACGCAGTATTTT CAWMFGVSDTDTQYF
TRBJ2-3 TRBV5-1 NA NA TGCGCCAGCAGTCCCGGGCTAGCCTACGCAGATACGCAGTATTTT CASSPGLAYADTQYF
TRBJ2-7 TRBV19 NA TRBD2 TGTGCCAGTAGTTTTAGCGGGGGAACCTACGAGCAGTACTTC CASSFSGGTYEQYF
TRBJ1-1 TRBV7-8 few TRBD1 TGTGCCAGCAGCTTAGAACAGGGGGTTACTGAAGCTTTCTTT CASSLEQGVTEAFF
TRBJ2-2 TRBV7-2 NA NA TGTGCCAGCAGCTTGCGGGTAACCGGGGAGCTGTTTTTT CASSLRVTGELFF
TRBJ2-2 TRBV29-1 once NA TGCAGCGTACAACAGGGCCGCACCGGGGAGCTGTTTTTT CSVQQGRTGELFF
TRBJ1-2 TRBV19 NA NA TGTGCCAGTAAAAGGGGGGGGGTGACAGATGGCTACACCTTC CASKRGGVTDGYTF
TRBJ2-7 TRBV7-2 NA NA TGTGCCAGCAGCTTAGTCTGGACCTACGAGCAGTACTTC CASSLVWTYEQYF
TRBJ2-5 TRBV29-1 NA NA TGCAGCGTTGAACCGAACCAAGAGACCCAGTACTTC CSVEPNQETQYF
TRBJ2-1 TRBV19 NA TRBD1 TGTGCCAGTAGCACGGACAGGTCGGCCTACAATGAGCAGTTCTTC CASSTDRSAYNEQFF
TRBJ2-7 TRBV18 NA TRBD1 TGTGCCAGCTCACCAATGCCGAGGACAGGGCGCTACGAGCAGTACTTC CASSPMPRTGRYEQYF
TRBJ2-1 TRBV15 NA TRBD2 TGTGCCACCAGCAGAGGAGGACCCCGGGAGGGGTATGAGCAGTTCTTC CATSRGGPREGYEQFF
TRBJ2-7 TRBV2 once NA TGTGCCAGCAGTGAAGTCTCTGCCGGGAGCTCCTACGAGCAGTACTTC CASSEVSAGSSYEQYF
TRBJ1-3 TRBV7-9 NA NA TGTGCCAGCAGCTTAAGTAAGGCTGGAAACACCATATATTTT CASSLSKAGNTIYF
TRBJ1-5 TRBV6-6 NA NA TGTGCCAGTCAGAAAGATCAGCCCCAGCATTTT CASQKDQPQHF
TRBJ2-2 TRBV7-3 NA NA TGTGCCAGCAGCTTTACAGAAACCGGGGAGCTGTTTTTT CASSFTETGELFF
TRBJ2-2 TRBV11-3 NA TRBD2 TGTGCCAGCAGCTTACCTTTACTAGCGGGAGCCCAAGGTTGGGGGGAGCTGTTTTTT CASSLPLLAGAQGWGELFF
TRBJ2-2 TRBV19 NA TRBD1 TGTGCCAGTAGTATTCAGGGGGTGACCGGGGAGCTGTTTTTT CASSIQGVTGELFF
TRBJ2-5 TRBV9 NA NA TGTGCCAGCAGCCCCAGCTGGGGTTTTGGGGAGACCCAGTACTTC CASSPSWGFGETQYF
TRBJ2-7 TRBV2 once NA TGTGCCAGCAGTGGACTGGCCATGGGGGAGCAGTACTTC CASSGLAMGEQYF
TRBJ1-6 TRBV6-5 NA NA TGTGCCAGCAGTTACTCAGGGGTGAAAAATTCACCCCTCCACTTT CASSYSGVKNSPLHF
TRBJ2-7 TRBV11-3 NA TRBD2 TGTGCCAGCAGCTCAGGACTAGCGGAGAGGACCTACGAGCAGTACTTC CASSSGLAERTYEQYF
TRBJ1-2 TRBV11-3 NA NA TGTGCCAGCAGTCCAGGCCAACGCGGCGTCACCTTC CASSPGQRGVTF
TRBJ2-5 TRBV5-4 NA NA TGTGCCAGCAGTTCGCAGGGGCAAGAGACCCAGTACTTC CASSSQGQETQYF
TRBJ2-7 TRBV5-6 NA NA TGTGCCAGCAGCTTGCTTGGCCCGAGCTCCTACGAGCAGTACTTC CASSLLGPSSYEQYF
TRBJ2-2 TRBV18 NA TRBD1 TGTGCCAGCTCACCGGGACAGGGAGGCACCGGGGAGCTGTTTTTT CASSPGQGGTGELFF
TRBJ2-3 TRBV7-3 NA TRBD2 TGTGCCAGCAGCCTGGCGGGGGTCACAGATACGCAGTATTTT CASSLAGVTDTQYF
TRBJ1-5 TRBV23-1 NA NA TGCGCCAGCAGTCAATTCTATCCCAGGGACAAGAATAGCAATCAGCCCCAGCATTTT CASSQFYPRDKNSNQPQHF
TRBJ1-5 TRBV2 few NA TGTGCCAGTACCGGCCCCAATCAGCCCCAGCATTTT CASTGPNQPQHF
TRBJ1-1 TRBV7-8 few TRBD1 TGTGCCAGCAGCCCCCGGGACAGTCGACTTTCCAACACTGAAGCTTTCTTT CASSPRDSRLSNTEAFF
TRBJ2-2 TRBV7-2 NA NA TGTGCCAGCAGCCCGCCGAGGCCCAACACCGGGGAGCTGTTTTTT CASSPPRPNTGELFF